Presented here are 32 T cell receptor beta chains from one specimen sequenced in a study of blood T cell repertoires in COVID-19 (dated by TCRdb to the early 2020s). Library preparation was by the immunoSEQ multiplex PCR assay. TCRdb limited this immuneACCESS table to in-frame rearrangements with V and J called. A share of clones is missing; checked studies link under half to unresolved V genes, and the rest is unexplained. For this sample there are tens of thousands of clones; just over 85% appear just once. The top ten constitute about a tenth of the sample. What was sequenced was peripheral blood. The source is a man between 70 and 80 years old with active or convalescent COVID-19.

This CDR3 is CASSATPGLYNSPLHF. CDR3 in DNA: TGTGCCAGCAGCGCAACACCGGGACTCTATAATTCACCCCTCCACTTT. V usage is TRBV7-2 and J usage is TRBJ1-6; perhaps TRBD1 as D (5 bases). Germline assignment: CDR1 SGHTA and CDR2 FQGNSA. CDR3 length: 16 residues. V lost 5 bases, J lost 3 bases, and 14 bases lay in between.

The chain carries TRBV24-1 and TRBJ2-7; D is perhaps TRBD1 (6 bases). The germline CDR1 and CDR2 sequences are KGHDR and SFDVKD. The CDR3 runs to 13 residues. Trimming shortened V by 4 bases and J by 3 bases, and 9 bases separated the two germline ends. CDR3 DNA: TGTGCCACCAGTGACCCACAGGGCTACGAGCAGTACTTC. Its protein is CATSDPQGYEQYF.

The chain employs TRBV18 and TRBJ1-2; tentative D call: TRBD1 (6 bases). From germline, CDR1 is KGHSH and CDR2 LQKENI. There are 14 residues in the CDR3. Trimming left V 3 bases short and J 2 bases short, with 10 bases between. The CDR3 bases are TGTGCCAGCTCACCTGGGACACAGAACTATGGCTACACCTTC. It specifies CASSPGTQNYGYTF.

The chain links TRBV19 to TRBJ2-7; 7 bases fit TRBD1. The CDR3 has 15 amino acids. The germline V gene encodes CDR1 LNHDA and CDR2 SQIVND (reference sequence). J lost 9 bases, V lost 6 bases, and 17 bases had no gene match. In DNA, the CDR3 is TGTGCCAGTAGCATCTCACGGGGACAGTATACCGGGCAGTACTTC. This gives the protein CASSISRGQYTGQYF.

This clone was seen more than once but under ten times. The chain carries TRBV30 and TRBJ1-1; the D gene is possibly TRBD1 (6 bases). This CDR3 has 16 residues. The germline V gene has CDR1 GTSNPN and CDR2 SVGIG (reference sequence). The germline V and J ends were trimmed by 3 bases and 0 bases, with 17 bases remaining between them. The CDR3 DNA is TGTGCCTGGAGAAGGGGGACCCTTTTCATGAACACTGAAGCTTTCTTT. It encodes CAWRRGTLFMNTEAFF.

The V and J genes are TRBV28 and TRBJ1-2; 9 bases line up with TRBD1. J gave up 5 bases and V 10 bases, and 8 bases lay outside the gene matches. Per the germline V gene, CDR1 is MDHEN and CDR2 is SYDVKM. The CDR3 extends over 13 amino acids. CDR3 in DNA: TGTGCCACCCCCGTTGGGACAGGGTATGGCTACACCTTC. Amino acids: CATPVGTGYGYTF.

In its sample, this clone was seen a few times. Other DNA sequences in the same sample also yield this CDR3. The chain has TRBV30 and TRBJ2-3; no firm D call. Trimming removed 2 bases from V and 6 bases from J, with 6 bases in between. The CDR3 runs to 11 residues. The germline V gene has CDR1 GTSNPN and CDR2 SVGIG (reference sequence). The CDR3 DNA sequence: TGTGCCTGGAGTCTCAGGGATACGCAGTATTTT. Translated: CAWSLRDTQYF.

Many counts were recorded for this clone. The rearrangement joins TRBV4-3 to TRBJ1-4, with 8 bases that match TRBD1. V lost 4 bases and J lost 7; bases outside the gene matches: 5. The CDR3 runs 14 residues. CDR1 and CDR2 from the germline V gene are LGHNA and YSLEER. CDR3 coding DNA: TGCGCCAGCAGCCCGGACAGGGAGGGTGAAAAACTGTTTTTT. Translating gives CASSPDREGEKLFF.

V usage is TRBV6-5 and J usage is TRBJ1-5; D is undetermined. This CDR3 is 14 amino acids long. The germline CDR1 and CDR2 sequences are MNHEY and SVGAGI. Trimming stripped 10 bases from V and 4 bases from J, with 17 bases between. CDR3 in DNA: TGTGCCACCAAGTCGGGTCTGGCGAATCAGCCCCAGCATTTT. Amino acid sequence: CATKSGLANQPQHF.

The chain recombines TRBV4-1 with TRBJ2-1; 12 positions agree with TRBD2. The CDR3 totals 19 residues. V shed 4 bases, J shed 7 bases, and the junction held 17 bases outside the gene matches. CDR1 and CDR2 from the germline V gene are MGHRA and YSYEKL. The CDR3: CASSPHRAATTSGRNEQFF. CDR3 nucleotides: TGCGCCAGCAGCCCCCACAGGGCTGCCACGACTAGCGGGAGAAATGAGCAGTTCTTC.

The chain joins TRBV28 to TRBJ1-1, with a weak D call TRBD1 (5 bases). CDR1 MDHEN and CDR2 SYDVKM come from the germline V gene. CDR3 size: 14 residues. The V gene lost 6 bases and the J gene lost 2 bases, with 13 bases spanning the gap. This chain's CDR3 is CASSLSGYNTEAFF. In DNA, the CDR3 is TGTGCCAGCAGCCTGTCAGGGTACAACACTGAAGCTTTCTTT. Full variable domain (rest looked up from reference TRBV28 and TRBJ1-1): DVKVTQSSRYLVKRTGEKVFLECVQDMDHENMFWYRQDPGLGLRLIYFSYDVKMKEKGDIPEGYSVSREKKERFSLILESASTNQTSMYLCASSLSGYNTEAFFGQGTRLTVV.

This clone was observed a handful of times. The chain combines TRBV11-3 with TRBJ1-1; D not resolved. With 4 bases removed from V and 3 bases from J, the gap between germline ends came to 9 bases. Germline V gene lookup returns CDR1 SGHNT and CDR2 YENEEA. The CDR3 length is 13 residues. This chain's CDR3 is CASSYTRDTEAFF. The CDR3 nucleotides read TGTGCCAGCAGCTACACGCGGGACACTGAAGCTTTCTTT.

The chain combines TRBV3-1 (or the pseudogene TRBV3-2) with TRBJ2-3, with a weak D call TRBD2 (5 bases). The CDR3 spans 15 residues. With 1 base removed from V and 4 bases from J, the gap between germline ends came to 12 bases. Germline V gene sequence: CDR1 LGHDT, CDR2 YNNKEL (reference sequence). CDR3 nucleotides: TGTGCCAGCAGCCAAGGAGGGATTTCATCAGATACGCAGTATTTT. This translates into CASSQGGISSDTQYF.

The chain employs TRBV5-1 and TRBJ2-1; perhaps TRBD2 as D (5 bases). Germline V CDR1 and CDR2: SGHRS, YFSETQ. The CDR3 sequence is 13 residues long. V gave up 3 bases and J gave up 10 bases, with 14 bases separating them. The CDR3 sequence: CASSSPTRSEQFF. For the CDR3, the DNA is TGCGCCAGCAGCTCGCCCACTAGATCCGAGCAGTTCTTC.

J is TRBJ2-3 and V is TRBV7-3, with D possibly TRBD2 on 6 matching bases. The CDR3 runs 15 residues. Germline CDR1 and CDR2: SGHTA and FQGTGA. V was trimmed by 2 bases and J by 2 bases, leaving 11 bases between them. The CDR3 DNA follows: TGTGCCAGCAGCTTAGCGGGGCCAACCACAGATACGCAGTATTTT. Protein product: CASSLAGPTTDTQYF. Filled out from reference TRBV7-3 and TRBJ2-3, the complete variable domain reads GAGVSQTPSNKVTEKGKYVELRCDPISGHTALYWYRQSLGQGPEFLIYFQGTGAADDSGLPNDRFFAVRPEGSVSTLKIQRTERGDSAVYLCASSLAGPTTDTQYFGPGTRLTVL.

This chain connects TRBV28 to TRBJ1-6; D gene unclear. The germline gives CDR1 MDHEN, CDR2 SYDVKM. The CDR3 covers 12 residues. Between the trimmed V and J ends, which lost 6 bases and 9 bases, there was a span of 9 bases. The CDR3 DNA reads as TGTGCCAGCAGCCCTACCCGTTCACCCCTCCACTTT. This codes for CASSPTRSPLHF.

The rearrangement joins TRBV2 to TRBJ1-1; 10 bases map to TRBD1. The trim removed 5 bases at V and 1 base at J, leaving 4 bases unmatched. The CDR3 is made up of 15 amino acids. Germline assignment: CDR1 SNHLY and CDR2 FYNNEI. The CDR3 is CASSSRTGGNTEAFF. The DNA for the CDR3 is TGTGCCAGCAGTTCCCGGACAGGGGGGAACACTGAAGCTTTCTTT.

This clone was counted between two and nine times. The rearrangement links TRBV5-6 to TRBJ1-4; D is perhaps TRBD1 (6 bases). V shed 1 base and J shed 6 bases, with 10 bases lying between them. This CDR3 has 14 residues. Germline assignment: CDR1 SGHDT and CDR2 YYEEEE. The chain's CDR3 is CASSLFTGYEKLFF. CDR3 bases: TGTGCCAGCAGCTTGTTTACAGGGTATGAAAAACTGTTTTTT.

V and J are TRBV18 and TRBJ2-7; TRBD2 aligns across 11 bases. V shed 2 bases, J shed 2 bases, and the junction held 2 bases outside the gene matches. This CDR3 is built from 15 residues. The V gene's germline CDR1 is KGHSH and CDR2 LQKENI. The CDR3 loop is CASSPGLAGTYEQYF. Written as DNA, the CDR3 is TGTGCCAGCTCACCAGGACTAGCGGGCACCTACGAGCAGTACTTC.

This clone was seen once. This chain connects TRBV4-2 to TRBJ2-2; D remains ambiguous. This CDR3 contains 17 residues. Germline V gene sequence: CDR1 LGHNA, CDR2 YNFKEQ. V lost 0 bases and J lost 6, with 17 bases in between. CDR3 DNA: TGTGCCAGCAGCCAAGATAACGCGACTCCCTCCGCCGGGGAGCTGTTTTTT. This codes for CASSQDNATPSAGELFF.

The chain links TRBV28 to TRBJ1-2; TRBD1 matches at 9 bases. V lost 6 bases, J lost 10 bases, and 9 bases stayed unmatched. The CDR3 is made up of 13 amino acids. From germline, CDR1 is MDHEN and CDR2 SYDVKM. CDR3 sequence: CASRLPGQGPYTF. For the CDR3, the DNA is TGTGCCAGCAGGCTACCGGGACAGGGTCCCTACACCTTC.

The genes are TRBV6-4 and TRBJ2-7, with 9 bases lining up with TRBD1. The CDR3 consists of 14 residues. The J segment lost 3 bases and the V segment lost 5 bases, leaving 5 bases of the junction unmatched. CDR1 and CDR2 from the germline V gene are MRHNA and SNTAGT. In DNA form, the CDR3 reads TGTGCCAGCAGTCCGCGGGACAGGGTCTACGAGCAGTACTTC. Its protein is CASSPRDRVYEQYF.

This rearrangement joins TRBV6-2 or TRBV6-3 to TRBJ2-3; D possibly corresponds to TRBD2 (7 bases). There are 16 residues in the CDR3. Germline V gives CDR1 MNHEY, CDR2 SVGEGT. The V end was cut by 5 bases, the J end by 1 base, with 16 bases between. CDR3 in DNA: TGTGCCAGCAGTGATGCGGGGGCCGGGGGCACAGATACGCAGTATTTT. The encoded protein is CASSDAGAGGTDTQYF.

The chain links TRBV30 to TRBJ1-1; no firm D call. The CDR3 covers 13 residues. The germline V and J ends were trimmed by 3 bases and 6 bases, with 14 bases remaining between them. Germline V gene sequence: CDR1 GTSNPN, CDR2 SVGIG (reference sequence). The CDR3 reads CAWRQINSAEAFF. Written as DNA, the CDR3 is TGTGCCTGGAGACAAATAAACAGTGCTGAAGCTTTCTTT.

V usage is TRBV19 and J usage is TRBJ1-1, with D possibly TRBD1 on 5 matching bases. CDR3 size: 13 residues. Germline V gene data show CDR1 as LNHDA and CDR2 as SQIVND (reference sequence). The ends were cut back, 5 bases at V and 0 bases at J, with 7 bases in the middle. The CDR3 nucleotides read TGTGCCAGTAGTTCAGGGATGAACACTGAAGCTTTCTTT. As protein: CASSSGMNTEAFF.

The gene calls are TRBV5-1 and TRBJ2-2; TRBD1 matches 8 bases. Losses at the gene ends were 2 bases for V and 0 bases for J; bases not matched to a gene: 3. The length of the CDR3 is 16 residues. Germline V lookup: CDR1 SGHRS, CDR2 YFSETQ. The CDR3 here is CASSLLTGANTGELFF. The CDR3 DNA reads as TGCGCCAGCAGCTTACTGACAGGGGCGAACACCGGGGAGCTGTTTTTT.

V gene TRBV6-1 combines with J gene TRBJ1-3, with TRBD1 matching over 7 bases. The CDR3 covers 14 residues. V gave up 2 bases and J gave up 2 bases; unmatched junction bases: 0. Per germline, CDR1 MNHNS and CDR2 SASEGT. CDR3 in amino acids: CASSETGAGNTIYF. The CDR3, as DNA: TGTGCCAGCAGTGAAACAGGGGCTGGAAACACCATATATTTT.

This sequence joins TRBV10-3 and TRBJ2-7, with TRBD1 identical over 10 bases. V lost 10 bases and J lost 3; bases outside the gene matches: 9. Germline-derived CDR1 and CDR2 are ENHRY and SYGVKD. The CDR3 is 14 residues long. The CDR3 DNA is TGTGCCACCAATAAAGGACAGGGGGGCTACGAGCAGTACTTC. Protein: CATNKGQGGYEQYF.

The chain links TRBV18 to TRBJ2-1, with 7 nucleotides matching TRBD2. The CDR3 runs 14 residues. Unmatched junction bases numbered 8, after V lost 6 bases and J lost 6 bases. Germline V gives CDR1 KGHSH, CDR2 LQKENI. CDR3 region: CASSVASGGNEQFF. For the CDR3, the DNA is TGTGCCAGCTCTGTGGCTAGCGGAGGCAATGAGCAGTTCTTC.

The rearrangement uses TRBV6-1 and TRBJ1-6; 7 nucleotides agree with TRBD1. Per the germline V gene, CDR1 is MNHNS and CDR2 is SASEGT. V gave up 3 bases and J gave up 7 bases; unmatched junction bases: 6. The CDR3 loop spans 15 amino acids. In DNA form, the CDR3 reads TGTGCCAGCAGTGAGGGACAGACTTTAAATTCACCCCTCCACTTT. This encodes CASSEGQTLNSPLHF.

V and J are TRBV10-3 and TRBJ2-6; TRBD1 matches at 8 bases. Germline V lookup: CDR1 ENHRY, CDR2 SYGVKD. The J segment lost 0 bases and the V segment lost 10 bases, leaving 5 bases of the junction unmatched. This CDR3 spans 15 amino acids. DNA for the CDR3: TGTGCCACCGGACAGGGCAACTCTGGGGCCAACGTCCTGACTTTC. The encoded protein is CATGQGNSGANVLTF.

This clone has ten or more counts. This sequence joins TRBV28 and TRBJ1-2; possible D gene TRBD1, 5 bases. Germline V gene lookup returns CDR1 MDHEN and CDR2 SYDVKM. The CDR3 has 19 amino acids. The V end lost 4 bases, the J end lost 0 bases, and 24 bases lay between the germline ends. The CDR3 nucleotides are TGTGCCAGCAGTTCACCGTTAATGGACAAAGGATCCCCTAACTATGGCTACACCTTC. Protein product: CASSSPLMDKGSPNYGYTF.